What follows are 25 T cell receptor beta chains derived from one specimen sequenced in a study of human T cells and chemical hapten exposure. TCRdb analysed the RACE reads with MiXCR anew, one entry per CDR3 protein. The data hold more than 85,000 distinct CDR3 sequences, with 9.5% to 11% observed a single time. Regarding time point: patch test 2, 6 weeks after DPC sensitization. Specified treatment: therapeutic diphenylcyclopropenone sensitization with weekly scalp DPC. The specimen was whole blood, collected in connection with sensitization to the hapten diphenylcyclopropenone (DPC). Receptor source: a man aged 40-49 years with alopecia areata. Some clones in this sample may be carry-over from other donors' samples.

The chain combines TRBV6-1 with TRBJ2-7, with a possible D match to TRBD2 (6 bases). Germline CDR1 and CDR2: MNHNS and SASEGT. Trimming left V 6 bases short and J 3 bases short, with 18 bases between. The CDR3 consists of 15 residues. Here the CDR3 DNA reads TGTGCCAGCAGCGAACTCACTAGCCCAGGCTACGAGCAGTACGTC. Protein product: CASSELTSPGYEQYV.

This clonotype showed up many times. The chain recombines TRBV2 with TRBJ2-3, with no clear D. The ends were cut back, 3 bases at V and 0 bases at J, with 16 bases in the middle. CDR1 and CDR2 from the germline V gene are SNHLY and FYNNEI. This CDR3 has 17 residues. The CDR3, as DNA: TGTGCCAGCAGTGAGGTGGAACTAAGAAAAAGCACAGATACGCAGTATTTT. It specifies CASSEVELRKSTDTQYF.

The chain employs TRBV29-1 and TRBJ2-1; 10 bases are a match to TRBD2. The germline V gene encodes CDR1 SQVTM and CDR2 ANQGSEA. CDR3 length equals 17 residues. V lost 1 base to trimming and J lost 9 bases; unmatched junction nucleotides: 15. The CDR3 DNA sequence: TGCAGCGTTGAAGCGGGTACCTCCGGACTAGCGGACCCTGAGCAGTTCTTC. Protein sequence: CSVEAGTSGLADPEQFF.

In this sample, this clonotype turned up many times. The chain has TRBV11-2 and TRBJ2-6, with a weak D call TRBD2 (5 bases). This CDR3 is built from 19 residues. V gave up 2 bases and J gave up 0 bases, with 17 bases separating them. The germline V gene encodes CDR1 SGHAT and CDR2 FQNNGV. The CDR3 loop is CASSLSAGGFHSGANVLTF. CDR3 DNA sequence: TGTGCCAGCAGCTTATCGGCGGGCGGGTTCCACTCTGGGGCCAACGTCCTGACTTTC.

There are many counts of this clonotype. The J gene is TRBJ1-5, the V gene TRBV20-1, with D perhaps matching TRBD1 (6 bases). Trimming removed 0 bases at V and 3 bases at J, with 12 bases between. Germline V gene data show CDR1 as DFQATT and CDR2 as SNEGSKA (reference sequence). This CDR3 spans 15 amino acids. The CDR3: CSARDEGQPNQPQHF. The DNA of the CDR3 is TGCAGTGCTAGAGATGAAGGACAGCCCAATCAGCCCCAGCATTTT.

Only a few counts were recorded for this clonotype. The gene calls are TRBV5-1 and TRBJ2-3, with TRBD2 matching over 7 bases. This CDR3 region has 16 residues. Germline-derived CDR1 and CDR2 are SGHRS and YFSETQ. The V gene end was trimmed by 5 bases and the J gene end by 2 bases; junction bases not matched to a gene: 11. CDR3 in amino acids: CASRTASGLTTDTQYF. In nucleotides, the CDR3 is TGCGCCAGCAGGACGGCTAGCGGACTTACCACAGATACGCAGTATTTT.

The J gene is TRBJ1-5, the V gene TRBV30; TRBD1 matches 12 bases. CDR3 size: 14 residues. Trimming at V came to 3 bases and at J to 6 bases, leaving 3 bases not matched to a gene. Per germline, CDR1 GTSNPN and CDR2 SVGIG (reference sequence). CDR3 bases: TGTGCCTGGAGCACGGGACAGGGGGCTCAGCCCCAGCATTTT. Its translation: CAWSTGQGAQPQHF.

The chain links TRBV24-1 to TRBJ2-3; TRBD2 matches 9 bases. CDR1 is KGHDR and CDR2 is SFDVKD in the germline V gene. The CDR3 is made up of 15 amino acids. The J segment lost 3 bases and the V segment lost 4 bases, leaving 4 bases of the junction unmatched. The chain's CDR3 is CATSDPGLATDTQYF. The DNA for the CDR3 is TGTGCCACCAGTGACCCCGGACTAGCGACAGATACGCAGTATTTT.

This clonotype was counted at least ten times. The chain combines TRBV24-1 with TRBJ2-3; no definite D call. Trimming took 5 bases from V and 2 from J, leaving 13 bases between them. The CDR3 is 15 residues long. In germline, CDR1 is KGHDR, CDR2 SFDVKD. The CDR3 bases are TGTGCCACCAGTGCCGTCCGAGAGAACACAGATACGCAGTATTTT. The encoded protein is CATSAVRENTDTQYF.

Here the CDR3 reads CAIRTGLGQPQHF. The CDR3 DNA reads as TGTGCCATCAGAACAGGTCTCGGTCAGCCCCAGCATTTT. The chain links TRBV10-3 to TRBJ1-5, with D possibly TRBD1 on 5 matching bases. Germline V CDR1 and CDR2: ENHRY, SYGVKD. This CDR3 is built from 13 residues. V lost 6 bases, J lost 6 bases, and 12 bases lay in between.

The gene calls are TRBV5-1 and TRBJ2-3; 9 nucleotides agree with TRBD2. The germline V gene encodes CDR1 SGHRS and CDR2 YFSETQ. The CDR3 is 16 residues long. Unmatched junction bases numbered 6, after V lost 1 base and J lost 3 bases. The CDR3 nucleotides are TGCGCCAGCAGCTTGAGTACTAGCGGGTTGACAGATACGCAGTATTTT. Protein sequence: CASSLSTSGLTDTQYF.

This clonotype has at least ten counts. The gene calls are TRBV5-4 and TRBJ2-1; no clear D gene. V lost 4 bases and J 4 bases, leaving 12 bases between the germline ends. This CDR3 is 14 amino acids long. Germline V gives CDR1 SGHNT, CDR2 YYREEE (reference sequence). CDR3 coding DNA: TGTGCCAGCAGCCACCGAATATCTTACAATGAGCAGTTCTTC. It codes for CASSHRISYNEQFF.

This clonotype was seen a few times. This CDR3 is CASSPRDSLTDTQYF. The CDR3 DNA sequence: TGTGCCAGCAGCCCCCGGGACTCCCTCACAGATACGCAGTATTTT. The chain combines TRBV11-3 with TRBJ2-3; D perhaps matches TRBD2 (6 bases). The ends were cut back, 5 bases at V and 2 bases at J, with 14 bases in the middle. CDR3 length: 15 amino acids. Per germline, CDR1 SGHNT and CDR2 YENEEA.

This sequence joins TRBV6-5 and TRBJ2-5; TRBD2 might be the D (6 bases). The CDR3 extends over 14 amino acids. Germline V gene lookup returns CDR1 MNHEY and CDR2 SVGAGI. V lost 2 bases, J lost 2 bases, and 9 bases lay in between. CDR3 in DNA: TGTGCCAGCAGTTACGACGGGAGTCAAGAGACCCAGTACTTC. The encoded protein is CASSYDGSQETQYF.

V is TRBV7-9 and J is TRBJ2-1; unclear D gene. The CDR3 is made up of 15 amino acids. Per the germline V gene, CDR1 is SEHNR and CDR2 is FQNEAQ (reference sequence). V was pared by 0 bases and J by 1 base, with 7 bases between. CDR3 protein: CASSLARISYNEQFF. CDR3 in DNA: TGTGCCAGCAGCTTAGCGCGGATATCCTACAATGAGCAGTTCTTC.

This sequence joins TRBV20-1 and TRBJ2-7; D is undetermined. The V gene lost 6 bases and the J gene lost 5 bases, with 8 bases spanning the gap. Germline V CDR1 and CDR2: DFQATT, SNEGSKA (reference sequence). CDR3 length: 10 residues. CDR3 nucleotides: TGCAGTGCCTATCGGAACGAGCAGTACTTC. Translating it yields CSAYRNEQYF.

The gene calls are TRBV29-1 and TRBJ2-5; 8 nucleotides match TRBD2. CDR3 length equals 13 residues. After removal of 3 bases from V and 5 bases from J, the junction contained 5 bases not matched to a gene. Germline CDR1 reads SQVTM; CDR2 reads ANQGSEA. CDR3 DNA sequence: TGCAGCGTTGATTCCCGGACTAGCGAGACCCAGTACTTC. Translating it yields CSVDSRTSETQYF.

This clonotype was seen a few times. V and J are TRBV7-3 and TRBJ2-3; either TRBD1 or TRBD2 may supply D (7 bases each). Germline V CDR1 and CDR2: SGHTA, FQGTGA. There are 15 residues in the CDR3. V dropped 0 bases and J dropped 8 bases, with 15 bases sitting between them. This chain's CDR3 is CASSLTRGSGATQYF. As DNA, the CDR3 is TGTGCCAGCAGCTTAACCAGGGGGAGCGGGGCTACGCAGTATTTT.

The chain links TRBV7-9 to TRBJ2-3; 11 positions agree with TRBD1. The germline V gene encodes CDR1 SEHNR and CDR2 FQNEAQ (reference sequence). This CDR3 has 15 amino acids. Trimming cost V 7 bases and J 4 bases; bases outside gene matches: 7. CDR3 nucleotides: TGTGCCAGCATTGTGGGACAGGGGGTCCCAGATACGCAGTATTTT. This sequence encodes CASIVGQGVPDTQYF.

This clonotype showed up just a few times. The chain joins TRBV4-3 to TRBJ2-7, with D unclear. The CDR3 runs 14 residues. Trimming pared 3 bases from V and 4 bases from J, leaving 13 bases between. Germline V gene sequence: CDR1 LGHNA, CDR2 YSLEER. CDR3 nucleotide sequence: TGCGCCAGCAGCCAGAGGACCGGGCCGTACGAGCAGTACTTC. Its protein product is CASSQRTGPYEQYF.

This chain uses TRBV29-1 with TRBJ1-1; no definite D call. Germline V lookup: CDR1 SQVTM, CDR2 ANQGSEA. The CDR3 totals 13 residues. The germline V and J ends were trimmed by 4 bases and 0 bases, with 9 bases remaining between them. The CDR3 bases are TGCAGCGTTGTTTCGGTTTTGAACACTGAAGCTTTCTTT. Amino acids: CSVVSVLNTEAFF.

By sample fraction, this clonotype is medium-sized. This CDR3 reads CAWSVSWGNEQFF. Here the CDR3 DNA reads TGTGCCTGGAGTGTATCGTGGGGCAATGAGCAGTTCTTC. The chain links TRBV30 to TRBJ2-1; no reliable D call. Per germline, CDR1 GTSNPN and CDR2 SVGIG (reference sequence). The V end lost 0 bases, the J end lost 6 bases, and 9 bases lay between the germline ends. The CDR3 is 13 residues long.

V is TRBV5-6 and J is TRBJ2-5; TRBD1 is a possible D gene (6 bases). Germline V gene sequence: CDR1 SGHDT, CDR2 YYEEEE. This CDR3 region has 15 residues. V was pared by 0 bases and J by 3 bases, with 12 bases between. The CDR3 spells CASSLARQGKETQYF. CDR3 coding DNA: TGTGCCAGCAGCTTGGCCCGCCAGGGGAAAGAGACCCAGTACTTC.

The J gene is TRBJ2-7, the V gene TRBV28; D unclear. Trimming shortened V by 2 bases and J by 3 bases, and 5 bases separated the two germline ends. The germline V gene encodes CDR1 MDHEN and CDR2 SYDVKM. CDR3 length equals 12 residues. As DNA, the CDR3 is TGTGCCAGCAGTTTAATGAACTACGAGCAGTACTTC. Translation gives CASSLMNYEQYF.

This clonotype has more than one count but fewer than ten. The chain employs TRBV7-6 and TRBJ2-3, with D uncertain. The CDR3 spans 11 residues. The germline gives CDR1 SGHVS, CDR2 FNYEAQ. Trimming pared 3 bases from V and 6 bases from J, leaving 4 bases between. This CDR3 is CASSFEDTQYF. The CDR3 DNA is TGTGCCAGCAGCTTTGAGGATACGCAGTATTTT. The full variable domain, in which reference TRBV7-6 and TRBJ2-3 provide the parts outside the CDR3, is GAGVSQSPRYKVTKRGQDVALRCDPISGHVSLYWYRQALGQGPEFLTYFNYEAQQDKSGLPNDRFSAERPEGSISTLTIQRTEQRDSAMYRCASSFEDTQYFGPGTRLTVL.